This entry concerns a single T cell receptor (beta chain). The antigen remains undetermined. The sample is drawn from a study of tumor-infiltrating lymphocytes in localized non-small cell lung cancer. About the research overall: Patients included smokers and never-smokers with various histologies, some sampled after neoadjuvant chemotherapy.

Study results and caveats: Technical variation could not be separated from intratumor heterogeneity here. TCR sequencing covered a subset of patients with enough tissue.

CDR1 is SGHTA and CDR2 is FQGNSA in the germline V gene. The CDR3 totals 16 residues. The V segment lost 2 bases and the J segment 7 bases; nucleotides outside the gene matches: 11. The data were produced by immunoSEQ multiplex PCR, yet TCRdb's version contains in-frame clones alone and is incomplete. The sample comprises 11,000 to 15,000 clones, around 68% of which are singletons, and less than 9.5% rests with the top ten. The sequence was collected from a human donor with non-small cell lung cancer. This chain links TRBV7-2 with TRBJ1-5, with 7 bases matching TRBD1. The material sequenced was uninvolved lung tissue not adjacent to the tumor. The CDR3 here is CASSLSQGGVQQPQHF. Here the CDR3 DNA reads TGTGCCAGCAGCTTAAGTCAGGGGGGAGTACAGCAGCCCCAGCATTTT.